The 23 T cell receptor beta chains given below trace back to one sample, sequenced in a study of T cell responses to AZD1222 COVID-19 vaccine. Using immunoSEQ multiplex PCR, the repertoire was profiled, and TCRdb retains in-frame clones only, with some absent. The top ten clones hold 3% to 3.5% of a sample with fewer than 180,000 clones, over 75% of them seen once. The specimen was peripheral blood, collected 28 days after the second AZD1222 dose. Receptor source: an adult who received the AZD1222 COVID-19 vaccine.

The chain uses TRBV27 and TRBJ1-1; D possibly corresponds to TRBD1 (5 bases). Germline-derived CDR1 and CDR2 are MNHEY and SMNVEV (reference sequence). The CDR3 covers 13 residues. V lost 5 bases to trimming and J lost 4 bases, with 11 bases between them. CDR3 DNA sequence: TGTGCCAGCAGTATCTCGGGGGGCACTGAAGCTTTCTTT. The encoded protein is CASSISGGTEAFF.

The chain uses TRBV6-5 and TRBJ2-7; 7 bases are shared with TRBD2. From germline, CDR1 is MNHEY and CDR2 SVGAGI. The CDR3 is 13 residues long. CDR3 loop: CAMSGGPSYEQYF. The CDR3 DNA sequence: TGTGCGATGTCGGGGGGTCCCTCCTACGAGCAGTACTTC.

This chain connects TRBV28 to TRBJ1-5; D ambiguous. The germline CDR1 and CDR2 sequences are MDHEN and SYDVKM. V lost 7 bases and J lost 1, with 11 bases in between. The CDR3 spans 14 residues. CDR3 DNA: TGTGCCAGCATCCGGGGAGGAAGCAATCAGCCCCAGCATTTT. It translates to CASIRGGSNQPQHF.

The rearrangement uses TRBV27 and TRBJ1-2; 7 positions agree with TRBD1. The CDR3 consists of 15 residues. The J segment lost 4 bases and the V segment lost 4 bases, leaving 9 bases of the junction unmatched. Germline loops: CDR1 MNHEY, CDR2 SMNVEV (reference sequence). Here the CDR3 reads CASSSSGGLSYGYTF. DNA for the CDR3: TGTGCCAGCAGTTCTTCAGGGGGATTAAGCTATGGCTACACCTTC.

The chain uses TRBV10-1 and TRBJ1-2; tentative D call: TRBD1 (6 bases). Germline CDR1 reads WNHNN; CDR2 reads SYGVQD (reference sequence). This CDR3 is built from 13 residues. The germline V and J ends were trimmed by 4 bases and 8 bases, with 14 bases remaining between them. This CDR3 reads CASSVDRFRGYTF. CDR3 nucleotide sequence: TGCGCCAGCAGTGTCGACAGGTTCCGGGGCTACACCTTC.

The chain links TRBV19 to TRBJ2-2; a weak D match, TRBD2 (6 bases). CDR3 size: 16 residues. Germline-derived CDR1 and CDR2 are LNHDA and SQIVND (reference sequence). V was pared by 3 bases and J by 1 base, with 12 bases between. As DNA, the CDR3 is TGTGCCAGTAGTATGGAAGGGACTGAGAACACCGGGGAGCTGTTTTTT. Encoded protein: CASSMEGTENTGELFF.

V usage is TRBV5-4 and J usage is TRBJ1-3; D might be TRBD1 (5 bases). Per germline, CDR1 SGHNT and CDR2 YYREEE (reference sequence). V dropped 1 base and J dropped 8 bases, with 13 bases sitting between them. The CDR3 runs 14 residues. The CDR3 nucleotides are TGTGCCAGCAGCTTGACATCGGACACTGACACCATATATTTT. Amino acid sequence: CASSLTSDTDTIYF.

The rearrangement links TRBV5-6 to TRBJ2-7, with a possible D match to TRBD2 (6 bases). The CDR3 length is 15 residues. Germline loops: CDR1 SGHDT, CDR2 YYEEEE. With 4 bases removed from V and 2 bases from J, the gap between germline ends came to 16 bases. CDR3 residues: CASSGTSTLPYEQYF. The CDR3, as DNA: TGTGCCAGCAGCGGGACTTCGACCTTACCCTACGAGCAGTACTTC.

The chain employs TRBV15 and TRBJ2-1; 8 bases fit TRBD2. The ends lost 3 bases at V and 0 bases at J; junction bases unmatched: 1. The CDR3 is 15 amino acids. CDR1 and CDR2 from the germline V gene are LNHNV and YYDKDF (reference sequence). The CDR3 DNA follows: TGTGCCACCAGCAGCGGGACTAGCTCCTACAATGAGCAGTTCTTC. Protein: CATSSGTSSYNEQFF.

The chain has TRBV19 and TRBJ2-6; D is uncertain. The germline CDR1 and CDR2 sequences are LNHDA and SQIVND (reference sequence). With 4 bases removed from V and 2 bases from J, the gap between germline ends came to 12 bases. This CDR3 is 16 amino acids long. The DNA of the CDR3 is TGTGCCAGTAGTACTTCGGGTCTACCTGGGGCCAACGTCCTGACTTTC. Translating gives CASSTSGLPGANVLTF.

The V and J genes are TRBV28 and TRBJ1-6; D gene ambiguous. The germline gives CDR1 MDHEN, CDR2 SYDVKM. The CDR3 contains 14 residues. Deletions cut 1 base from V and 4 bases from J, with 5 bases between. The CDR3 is CASSLFQYNSPLHF. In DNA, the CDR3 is TGTGCCAGCAGTTTATTCCAGTATAATTCACCCCTCCACTTT.

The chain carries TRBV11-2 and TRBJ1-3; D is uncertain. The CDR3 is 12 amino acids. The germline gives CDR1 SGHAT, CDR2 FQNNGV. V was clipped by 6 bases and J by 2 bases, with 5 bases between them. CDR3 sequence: CASRRPGNTIYF. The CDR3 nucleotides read TGTGCCAGCAGACGTCCTGGAAACACCATATATTTT.

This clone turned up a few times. The CDR3 protein is CASSLDIDTEAFF. In nucleotides, the CDR3 is TGCGCCAGCAGCTTGGACATTGACACTGAAGCTTTCTTT. The chain links TRBV5-1 to TRBJ1-1, with D uncertain. CDR1 SGHRS and CDR2 YFSETQ come from the germline V gene. Between the trimmed V and J ends, which lost 0 bases and 3 bases, there was a span of 6 bases. CDR3 length: 13 amino acids. Using reference TRBV5-1 and TRBJ1-1 for the parts outside the CDR3, the full variable domain is KAGVTQTPRYLIKTRGQQVTLSCSPISGHRSVSWYQQTPGQGLQFLFEYFSETQRNKGNFPGRFSGRQFSNSRSEMNVSTLELGDSALYLCASSLDIDTEAFFGQGTRLTVV.

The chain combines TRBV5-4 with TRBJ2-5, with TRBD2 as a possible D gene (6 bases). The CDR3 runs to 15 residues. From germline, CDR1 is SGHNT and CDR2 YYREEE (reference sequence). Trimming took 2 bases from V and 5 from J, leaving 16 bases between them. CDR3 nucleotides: TGTGCCAGCAGCTTTAGCGGAGGTCCGGGGGAGACCCAGTACTTC. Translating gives CASSFSGGPGETQYF.

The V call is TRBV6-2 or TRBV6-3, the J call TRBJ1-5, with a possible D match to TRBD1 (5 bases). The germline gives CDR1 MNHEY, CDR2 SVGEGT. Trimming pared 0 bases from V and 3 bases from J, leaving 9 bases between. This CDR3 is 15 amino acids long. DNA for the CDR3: TGTGCCAGCAGTTACTCTACAGGATACAATCAGCCCCAGCATTTT. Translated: CASSYSTGYNQPQHF.

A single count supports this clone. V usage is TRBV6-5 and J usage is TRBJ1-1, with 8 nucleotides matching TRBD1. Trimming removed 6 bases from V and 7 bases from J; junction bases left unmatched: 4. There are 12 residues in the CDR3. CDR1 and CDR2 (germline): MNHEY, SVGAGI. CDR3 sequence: CASSSGTGEAFF. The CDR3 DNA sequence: TGTGCCAGCAGCTCCGGGACAGGTGAAGCTTTCTTT.

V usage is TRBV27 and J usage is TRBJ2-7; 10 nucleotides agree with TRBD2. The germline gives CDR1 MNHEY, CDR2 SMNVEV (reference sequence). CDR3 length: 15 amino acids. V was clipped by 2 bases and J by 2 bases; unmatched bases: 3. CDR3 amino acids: CASSLGSGGPYEQYF. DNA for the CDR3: TGTGCCAGCAGTTTAGGTAGCGGGGGGCCCTACGAGCAGTACTTC.

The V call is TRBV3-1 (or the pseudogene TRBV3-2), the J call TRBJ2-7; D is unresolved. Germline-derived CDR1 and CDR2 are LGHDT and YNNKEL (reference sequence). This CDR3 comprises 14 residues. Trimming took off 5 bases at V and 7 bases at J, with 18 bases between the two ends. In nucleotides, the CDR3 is TGTGCCAGCAGCTTTAGCCTCCGGGCCAAGGAGCAGTACTTC. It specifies CASSFSLRAKEQYF.

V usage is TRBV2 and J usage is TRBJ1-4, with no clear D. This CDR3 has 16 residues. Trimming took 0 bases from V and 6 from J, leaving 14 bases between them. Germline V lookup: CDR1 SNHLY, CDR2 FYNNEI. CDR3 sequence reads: CASSEAAGQSDEKLFF. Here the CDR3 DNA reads TGTGCCAGCAGTGAAGCGGCTGGGCAGTCCGATGAAAAACTGTTTTTT. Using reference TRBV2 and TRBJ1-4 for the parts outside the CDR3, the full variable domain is EPEVTQTPSHQVTQMGQEVILRCVPISNHLYFYWYRQILGQKVEFLVSFYNNEISEKSEIFDDQFSVERPDGSNFTLKIRSTKLEDSAMYFCASSEAAGQSDEKLFFGSGTQLSVL.

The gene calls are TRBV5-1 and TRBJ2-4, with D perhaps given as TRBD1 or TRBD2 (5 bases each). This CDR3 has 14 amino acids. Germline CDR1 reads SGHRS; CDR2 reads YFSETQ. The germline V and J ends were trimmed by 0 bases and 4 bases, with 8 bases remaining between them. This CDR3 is CASSLAREKNIQYF. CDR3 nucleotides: TGCGCCAGCAGCTTGGCCAGGGAGAAAAACATTCAGTACTTC.

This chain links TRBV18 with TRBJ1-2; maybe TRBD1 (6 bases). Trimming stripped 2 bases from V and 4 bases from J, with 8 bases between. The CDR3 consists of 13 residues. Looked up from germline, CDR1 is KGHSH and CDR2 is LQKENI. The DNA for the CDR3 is TGTGCCAGCTCACCAGACAGGTTCTATGGCTACACCTTC. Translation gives CASSPDRFYGYTF.

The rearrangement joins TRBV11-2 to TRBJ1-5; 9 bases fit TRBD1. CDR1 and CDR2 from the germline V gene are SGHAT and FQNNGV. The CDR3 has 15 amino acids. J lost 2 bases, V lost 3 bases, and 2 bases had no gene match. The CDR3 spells CASSLGDRGNQPQHF. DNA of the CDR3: TGTGCCAGCAGCTTGGGGGACAGGGGCAATCAGCCCCAGCATTTT.

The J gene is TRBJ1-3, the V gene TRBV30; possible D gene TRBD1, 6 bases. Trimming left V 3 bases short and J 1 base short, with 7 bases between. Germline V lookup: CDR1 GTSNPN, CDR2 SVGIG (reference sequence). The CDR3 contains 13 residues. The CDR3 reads CAWRDRSGNTIYF. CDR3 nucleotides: TGTGCCTGGAGGGACAGATCTGGAAACACCATATATTTT.